The next 4 T cell receptor beta chains were all read from a single sample in a study of blood T cell repertoires in COVID-19. Generated by immunoSEQ multiplex PCR, the TCRdb table keeps only in-frame clones and is missing some. The profile shows roughly 68,000 clones, over 75% of them singletons. The specimen sequenced was peripheral blood. The receptors were gathered from a middle-aged man with acute or convalescent COVID-19.

As DNA, the CDR3 is TGTGCTAGTGGTACGACCTCGGGACACCAGAACACTGAAGCTTTCTTT. It codes for CASGTTSGHQNTEAFF. V gene TRBV12-5 combines with J gene TRBJ1-1; the D gene is possibly TRBD1 (6 bases). The CDR3 extends over 16 amino acids. Per germline, CDR1 LGHNT and CDR2 FRNRAP. Trimming shortened V by 5 bases and J by 1 base, and 17 bases separated the two germline ends.

The V call is TRBV7-2, the J call TRBJ2-5; the match to TRBD2 covers 13 bases. This CDR3 contains 16 residues. Germline lookup yields CDR1 SGHTA and CDR2 FQGNSA. Unmatched junction bases numbered 6, after V lost 3 bases and J lost 5 bases. CDR3 DNA: TGTGCCAGCAGCTTCGGACTAGCGGGGGCCGGGGAGACCCAGTACTTC. As protein: CASSFGLAGAGETQYF.

V and J are TRBV7-3 and TRBJ1-1; no definite D call. The V end was cut by 1 base, the J end by 3 bases, with 9 bases between. The CDR3 is 14 residues long. CDR1 and CDR2 (germline): SGHTA, FQGTGA. For the CDR3, the DNA is TGTGCCAGCAGCTTAAGGTGGACTGACACTGAAGCTTTCTTT. Translation gives CASSLRWTDTEAFF.

V is TRBV3-1 (or the pseudogene TRBV3-2) and J is TRBJ2-7; TRBD1 agrees at 8 bases. J gave up 6 bases and V 0 bases, and 16 bases lay outside the gene matches. The CDR3 totals 18 residues. In germline, CDR1 is LGHDT, CDR2 YNNKEL (reference sequence). As DNA, the CDR3 is TGTGCCAGCAGCCAAGACCCTTCCTCAGGGGGCGCCGGGGTCGAGCAGTACTTC. Translated, it gives CASSQDPSSGGAGVEQYF.